This T cell receptor (beta chain) was documented in a study of T-cell reconstitution after alpha-beta-depleted transplantation in children (dated by TCRdb to 2015 to 2016). Concerning the study at large: T-cell immune reconstitution after TCRalphabeta/CD19-depleted allogeneic hematopoietic cell transplantation in children was quantitatively tracked in the study by means of TCR repertoire profiling.

Worth noting for this clonotype: There is no known antigen for this receptor. A junction boundary mismatches the germline segment, possibly from a read error.

The library was produced with PCR. The sequencer listed for this sample is Illumina HiSeq 2500. Molecular barcoding was employed in the preparation of TCR libraries, with unique molecular identifiers being used to normalize TCRbeta repertoire quantification. Starting from the raw public reads, TCRdb applied fastp trimming at Q25, assembled clones with MiXCR and retained in-frame beta chains. Rows with one shared CDR3 protein collapse into an entry with the most common genes and DNA. For this sample the table gives just under 550,000 distinct CDR3 sequences, of which 15% to 20% were detected only once. Together, the top ten hold 3% to 4% of the sample. The CDR1 and CDR2 encoded by the germline V gene are MGHRA and YSYEKL. The CDR3 holds 16 amino acids from the cysteine to the phenylalanine. The DNA shown is the 48-base CDR3, in frame from base 1.

The clonotype was recovered from a human donor who donated a stem cell graft to a child with acute lymphoblastic leukemia. The specimen comprised PBMCs from the stem cell graft donor, sampled from the stem cell graft. Recombination joined TRBV4-1 with TRBJ2-3; 10 central bases correspond to TRBD2. The bases are TGCTCCAGCAGCCAACCGACAGCGGGAGGGGGAGATACGCAGTATTTT. Translated, it reads CSSSQPTAGGGDTQYF.